This record covers a single T cell receptor beta chain. Assignments of participants to cohorts depended upon their own reported clinical history. The sample comes from a study of blood T cell repertoires in COVID-19. Across the study: There were acute and convalescent COVID-19 samples, and they came from the United States, Italy and Spain. T cells, B-cell-depleted T cells, or PBMCs provided the cDNA or gDNA that served as material.

Per the original methods: Amplification of reference gene primers was used by the study to estimate nucleated cell counts. Method: immunoSEQ multiplex PCR; TCRdb's copy keeps in-frame clones and lacks some. V and J calls and clone size come straight from that table; D and trimming were deduced from the DNA. This sample yields approximately 300,000 clones, of which about 85% are seen a single time; about 2% belongs to the top ten. The sequence came from a woman aged 25 to 45 who had been exposed to COVID-19. The sample was PBMCs or T cells enriched from blood (not recorded which).

CDR3 in DNA: TGTGCCAGCAGTGAATCCCCCGGGAGGGTATACAATGAGCAGTTCTTC. It translates to CASSESPGRVYNEQFF. V and J are TRBV6-1 and TRBJ2-1, with 8 bases that match TRBD2. The CDR3 is 16 residues long. The junction had 7 bases not matched to a gene; V was cut back by 2 bases and J by 4 bases. Looked up from germline, CDR1 is MNHNS and CDR2 is SASEGT.